The present TCR beta chain was sequenced within a study of cytomegalovirus exposure and HLA in healthy donors. Broader study findings: Further analysis, carried out later, found HLA-associated TCR beta chains more clonally expanded than equally common other chains. Common viral pathogens seemed to be connected with several of the most significant clusters, according to a later analysis.

PCR used 60 Vbeta primers and 13 Jbeta primers. Assay used: immunoSEQ multiplex PCR; TCRdb lists only in-frame clones, some missing. Of around 100,000 clones in the sample, roughly four fifths were seen once. Points on this clone: Its target is unknown.

Germline CDR1 and CDR2: SGHTA and FQGNSA. V was clipped by 2 bases and J by 6 bases; unmatched bases: 12. The CDR3 loop spans 18 amino acids. V and J are TRBV7-2 and TRBJ2-2; 10 bases are shared with TRBD2. This receptor was obtained from a middle-aged man in good health and CMV-seropositive. Source material: PBMCs. CDR3 sequence: CASSLRTSGTRGPGELFF. In DNA, the CDR3 is TGTGCCAGCAGCTTAAGGACTAGCGGCACCCGGGGACCCGGGGAGCTGTTTTTT. The entire variable domain, with the rest obtained from reference TRBV7-2 and TRBJ2-2, is as follows: GAGVSQSPSNKVTEKGKDVELRCDPISGHTALYWYRQSLGQGLEFLIYFQGNSAPDKSGLPSDRFSAERTGGSVSTLTIQRTQQEDSAVYLCASSLRTSGTRGPGELFFGEGSRLTVL.